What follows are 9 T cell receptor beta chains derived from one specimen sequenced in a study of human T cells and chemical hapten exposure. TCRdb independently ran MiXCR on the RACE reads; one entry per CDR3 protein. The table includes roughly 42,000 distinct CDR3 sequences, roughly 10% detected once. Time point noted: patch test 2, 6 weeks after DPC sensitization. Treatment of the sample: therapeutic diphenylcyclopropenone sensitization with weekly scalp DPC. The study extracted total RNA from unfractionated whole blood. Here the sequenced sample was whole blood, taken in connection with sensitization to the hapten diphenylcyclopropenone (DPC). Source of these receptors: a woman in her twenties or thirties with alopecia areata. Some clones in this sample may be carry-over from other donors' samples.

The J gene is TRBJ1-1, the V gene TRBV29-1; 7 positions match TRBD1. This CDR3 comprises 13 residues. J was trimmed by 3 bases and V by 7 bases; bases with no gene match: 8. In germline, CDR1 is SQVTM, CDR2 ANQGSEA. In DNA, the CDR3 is TGCAGCGGGAAAGGACAGGTGGACACTGAAGCTTTCTTT. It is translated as CSGKGQVDTEAFF.

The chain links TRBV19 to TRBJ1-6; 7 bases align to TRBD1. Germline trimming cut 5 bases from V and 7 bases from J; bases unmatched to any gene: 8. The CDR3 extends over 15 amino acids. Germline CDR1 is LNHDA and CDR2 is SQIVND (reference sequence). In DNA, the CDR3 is TGTGCCAGTAGTGGGGCCGGGACAGCCAATTCACCCCTCCACTTT. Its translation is CASSGAGTANSPLHF.

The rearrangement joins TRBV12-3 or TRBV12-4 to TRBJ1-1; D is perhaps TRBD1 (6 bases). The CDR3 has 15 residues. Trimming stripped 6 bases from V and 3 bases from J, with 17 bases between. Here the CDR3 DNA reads TGTGCCAGCAGGACCGAAGGGGGTTATCACACTGAAGCTTTCTTT. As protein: CASRTEGGYHTEAFF.

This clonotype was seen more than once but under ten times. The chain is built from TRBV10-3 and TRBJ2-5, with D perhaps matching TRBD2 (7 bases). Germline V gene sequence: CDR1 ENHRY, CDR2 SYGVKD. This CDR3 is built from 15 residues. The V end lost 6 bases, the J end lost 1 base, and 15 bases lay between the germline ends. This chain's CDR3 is CAIREGRGGQETQYF. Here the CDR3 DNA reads TGTGCCATCAGGGAAGGAAGGGGGGGCCAAGAGACCCAGTACTTC.

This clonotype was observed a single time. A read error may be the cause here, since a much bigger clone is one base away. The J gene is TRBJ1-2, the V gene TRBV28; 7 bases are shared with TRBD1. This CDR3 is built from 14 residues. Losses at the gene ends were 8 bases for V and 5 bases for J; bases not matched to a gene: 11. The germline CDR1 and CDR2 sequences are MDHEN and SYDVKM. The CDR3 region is CASLRRQGPYGYTF. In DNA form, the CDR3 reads TGTGCCAGCCTTCGAAGACAGGGCCCTTATGGCTACACCTTC.

The CDR3 here is CASSDSRGRRPSTDTQYF. The CDR3 nucleotides read TGTGCCAGCAGTGACTCGAGGGGCCGACGGCCAAGCACAGATACGCAGTATTTT. The chain combines TRBV6-4 with TRBJ2-3; D tentatively reads TRBD1 or TRBD2 (5 bases each). Germline assignment: CDR1 MRHNA and CDR2 SNTAGT. This CDR3 comprises 18 residues. The V end lost 0 bases, the J end lost 0 bases, and 16 bases lay between the germline ends.

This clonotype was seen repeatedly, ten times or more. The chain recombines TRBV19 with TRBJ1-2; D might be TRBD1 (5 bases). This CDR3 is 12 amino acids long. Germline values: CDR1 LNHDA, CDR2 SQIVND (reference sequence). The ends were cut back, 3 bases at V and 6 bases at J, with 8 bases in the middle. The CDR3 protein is CASSIGGHGYTF. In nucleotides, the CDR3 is TGTGCCAGTAGTATCGGGGGACATGGCTACACCTTC.

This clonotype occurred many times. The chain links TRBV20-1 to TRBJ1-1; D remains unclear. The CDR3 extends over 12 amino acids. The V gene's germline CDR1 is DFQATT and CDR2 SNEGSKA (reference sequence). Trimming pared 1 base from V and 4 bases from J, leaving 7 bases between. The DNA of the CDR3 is TGCAGTGCTAGAGCAGAGGGCACTGAAGCTTTCTTT. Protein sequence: CSARAEGTEAFF.

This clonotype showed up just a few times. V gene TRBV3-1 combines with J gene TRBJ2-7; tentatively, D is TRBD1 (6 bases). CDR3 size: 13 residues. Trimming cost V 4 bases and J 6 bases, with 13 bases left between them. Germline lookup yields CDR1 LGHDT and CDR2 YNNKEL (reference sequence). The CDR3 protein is CASSPTGKREQYF. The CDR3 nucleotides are TGTGCCAGCAGCCCCACAGGGAAGCGCGAGCAGTACTTC.